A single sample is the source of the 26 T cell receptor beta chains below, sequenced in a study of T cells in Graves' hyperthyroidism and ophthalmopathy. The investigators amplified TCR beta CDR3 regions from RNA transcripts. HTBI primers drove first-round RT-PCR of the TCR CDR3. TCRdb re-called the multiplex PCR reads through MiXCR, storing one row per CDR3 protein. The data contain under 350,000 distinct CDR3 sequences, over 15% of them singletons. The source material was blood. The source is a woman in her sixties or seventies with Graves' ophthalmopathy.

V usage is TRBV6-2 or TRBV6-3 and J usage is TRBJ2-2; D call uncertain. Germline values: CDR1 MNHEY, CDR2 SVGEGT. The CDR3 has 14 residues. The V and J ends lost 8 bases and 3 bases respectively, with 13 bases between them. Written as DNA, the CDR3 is TGTGCCAGCCTTACCGACGGGTACACCGGGGAGCTGTTTTTT. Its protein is CASLTDGYTGELFF.

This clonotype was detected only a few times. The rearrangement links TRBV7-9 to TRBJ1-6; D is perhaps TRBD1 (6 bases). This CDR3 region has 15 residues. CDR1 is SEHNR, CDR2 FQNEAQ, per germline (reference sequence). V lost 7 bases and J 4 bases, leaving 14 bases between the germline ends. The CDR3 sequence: CASMASDSYNSPLHF. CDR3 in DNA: TGTGCCAGCATGGCCTCGGACAGTTATAATTCACCCCTCCACTTT.

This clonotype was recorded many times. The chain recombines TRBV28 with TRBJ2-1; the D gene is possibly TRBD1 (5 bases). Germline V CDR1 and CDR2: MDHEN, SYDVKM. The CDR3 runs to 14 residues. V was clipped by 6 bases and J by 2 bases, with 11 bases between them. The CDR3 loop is CASRLDSPYNEQFF. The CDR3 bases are TGTGCCAGCAGATTAGACAGCCCCTACAATGAGCAGTTCTTC.

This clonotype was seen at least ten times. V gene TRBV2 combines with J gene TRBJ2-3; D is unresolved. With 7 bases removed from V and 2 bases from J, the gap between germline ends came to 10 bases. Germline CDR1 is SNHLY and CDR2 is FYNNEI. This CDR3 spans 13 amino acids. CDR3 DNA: TGTGCCAGCAACCCAGCCTTCACAGATACGCAGTATTTT. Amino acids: CASNPAFTDTQYF. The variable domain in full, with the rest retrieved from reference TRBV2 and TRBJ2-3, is EPEVTQTPSHQVTQMGQEVILRCVPISNHLYFYWYRQILGQKVEFLVSFYNNEISEKSEIFDDQFSVERPDGSNFTLKIRSTKLEDSAMYFCASNPAFTDTQYFGPGTRLTVL.

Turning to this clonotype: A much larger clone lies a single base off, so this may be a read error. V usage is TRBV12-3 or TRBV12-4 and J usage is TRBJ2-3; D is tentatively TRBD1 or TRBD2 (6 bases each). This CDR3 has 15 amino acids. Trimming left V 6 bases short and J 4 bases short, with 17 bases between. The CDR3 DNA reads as TGTGCCAGCAGCTCGGGGTGGGGGGCCGCAGATACGCAGTATTTT. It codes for CASSSGWGAADTQYF.

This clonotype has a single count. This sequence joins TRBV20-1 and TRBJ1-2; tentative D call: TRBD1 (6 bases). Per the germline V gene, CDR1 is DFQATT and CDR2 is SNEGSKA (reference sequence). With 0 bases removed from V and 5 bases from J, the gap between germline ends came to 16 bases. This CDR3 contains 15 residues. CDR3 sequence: CSAREGARDPYGYTF. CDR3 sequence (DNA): TGCAGTGCTAGAGAGGGGGCCAGGGATCCTTATGGCTACACCTTC.

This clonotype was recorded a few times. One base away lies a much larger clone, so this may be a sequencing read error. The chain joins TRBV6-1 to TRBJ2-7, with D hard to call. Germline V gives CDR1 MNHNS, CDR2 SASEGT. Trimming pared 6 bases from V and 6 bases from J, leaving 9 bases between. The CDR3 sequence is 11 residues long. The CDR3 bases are TGTGCCAGCAGCTCTACCTTCGAGCAGTACTTC. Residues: CASSSTFEQYF.

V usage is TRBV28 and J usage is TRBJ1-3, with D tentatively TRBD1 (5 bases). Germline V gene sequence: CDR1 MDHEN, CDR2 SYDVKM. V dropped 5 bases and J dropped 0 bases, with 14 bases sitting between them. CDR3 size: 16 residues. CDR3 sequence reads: CASSMGGMSSGNTIYF. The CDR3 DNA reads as TGTGCCAGCAGTATGGGGGGGATGAGCTCTGGAAACACCATATATTTT.

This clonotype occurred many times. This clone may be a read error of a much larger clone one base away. The CDR3 region is CASSATSGTRSSYNEQLF. In DNA, the CDR3 is TGTGCCAGCAGTGCGACTAGCGGGACCCGAAGCTCCTACAATGAGCAGCTCTTC. The chain combines TRBV28 with TRBJ2-1; 11 nucleotides agree with TRBD2. The CDR3 extends over 18 amino acids. Germline values: CDR1 MDHEN, CDR2 SYDVKM.

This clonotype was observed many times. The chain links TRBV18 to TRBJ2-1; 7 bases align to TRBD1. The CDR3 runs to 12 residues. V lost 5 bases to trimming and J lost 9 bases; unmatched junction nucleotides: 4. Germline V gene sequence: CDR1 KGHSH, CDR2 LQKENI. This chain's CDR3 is CASSLRQGEQFF. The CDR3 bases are TGTGCCAGCTCATTACGACAGGGTGAGCAGTTCTTC.

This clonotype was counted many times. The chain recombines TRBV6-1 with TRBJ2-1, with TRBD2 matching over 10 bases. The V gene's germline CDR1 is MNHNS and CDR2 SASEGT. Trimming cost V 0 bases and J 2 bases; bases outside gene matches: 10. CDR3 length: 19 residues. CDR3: CASSEAQWLAGVPYNEQFF. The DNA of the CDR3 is TGTGCCAGCAGTGAAGCGCAATGGCTAGCGGGGGTGCCCTACAATGAGCAGTTCTTC.

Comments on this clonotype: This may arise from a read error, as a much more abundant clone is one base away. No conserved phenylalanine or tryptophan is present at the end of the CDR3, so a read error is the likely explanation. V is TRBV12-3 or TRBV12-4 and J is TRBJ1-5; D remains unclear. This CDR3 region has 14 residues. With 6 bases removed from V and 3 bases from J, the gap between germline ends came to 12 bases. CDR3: CASRRPGTNQPQHS. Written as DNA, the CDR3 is TGTGCCAGCAGACGTCCAGGTACCAATCAGCCCCAGCATTCT.

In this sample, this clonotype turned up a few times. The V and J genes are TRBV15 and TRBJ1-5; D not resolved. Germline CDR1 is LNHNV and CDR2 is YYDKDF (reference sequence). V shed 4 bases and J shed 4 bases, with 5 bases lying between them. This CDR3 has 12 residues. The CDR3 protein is CATSNLNQPQHF. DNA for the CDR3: TGTGCCACCAGCAACCTTAATCAGCCCCAGCATTTT. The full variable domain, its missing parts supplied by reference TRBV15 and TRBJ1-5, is DAMVIQNPRYQVTQFGKPVTLSCSQTLNHNVMYWYQQKSSQAPKLLFHYYDKDFNNEADTPDNFQSRRPNTSFCFLDIRSPGLGDTAMYLCATSNLNQPQHFGDGTRLSIL.

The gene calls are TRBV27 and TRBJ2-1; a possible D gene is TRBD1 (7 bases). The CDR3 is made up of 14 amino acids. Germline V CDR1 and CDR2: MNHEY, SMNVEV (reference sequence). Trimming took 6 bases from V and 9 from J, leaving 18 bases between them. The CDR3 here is CASRFTRQGGEQFF. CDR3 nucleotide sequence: TGTGCCAGCAGATTCACTCGTCAGGGGGGTGAGCAGTTCTTC.

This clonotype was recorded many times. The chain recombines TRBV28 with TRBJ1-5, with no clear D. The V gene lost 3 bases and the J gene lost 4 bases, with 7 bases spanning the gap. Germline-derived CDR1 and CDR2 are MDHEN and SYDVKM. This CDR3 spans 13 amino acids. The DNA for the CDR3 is TGTGCCAGCAGTTTTTCGGGAAATCAGCCCCAGCATTTT. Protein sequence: CASSFSGNQPQHF.

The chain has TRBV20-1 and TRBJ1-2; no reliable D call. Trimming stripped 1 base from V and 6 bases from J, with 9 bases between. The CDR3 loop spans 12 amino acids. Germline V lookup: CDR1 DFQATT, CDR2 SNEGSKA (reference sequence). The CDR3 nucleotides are TGCAGTGCTAGAGTGTGGCAGCATGGCTACACCTTC. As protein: CSARVWQHGYTF.

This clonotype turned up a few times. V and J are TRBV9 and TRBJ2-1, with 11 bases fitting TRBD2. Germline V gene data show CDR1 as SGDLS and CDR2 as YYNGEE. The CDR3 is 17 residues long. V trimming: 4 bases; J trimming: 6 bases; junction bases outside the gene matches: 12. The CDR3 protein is CASSLSGGTSGRNEQFF. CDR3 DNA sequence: TGTGCCAGCAGCCTAAGTGGGGGGACTAGCGGTCGCAATGAGCAGTTCTTC.

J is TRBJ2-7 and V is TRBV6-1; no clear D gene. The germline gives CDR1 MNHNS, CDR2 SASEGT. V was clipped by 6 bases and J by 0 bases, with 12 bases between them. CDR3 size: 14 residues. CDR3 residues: CASSTSVFSYEQYF. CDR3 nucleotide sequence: TGTGCCAGCAGCACCTCAGTCTTCTCCTACGAGCAGTACTTC.

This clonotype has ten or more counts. The CDR3 sequence: CASSLAGENFYEQYF. DNA of the CDR3: TGTGCCAGCAGCTTGGCCGGGGAGAACTTCTACGAGCAGTACTTC. V gene TRBV5-5 combines with J gene TRBJ2-7, with D possibly TRBD2 on 5 matching bases. The germline V gene has CDR1 SGHKS and CDR2 YYEKEE (reference sequence). The CDR3 consists of 15 residues. Trimming took off 0 bases at V and 3 bases at J, with 13 bases between the two ends. The full variable domain, completed using reference TRBV5-5 and TRBJ2-7, is DAGVTQSPTHLIKTRGQQVTLRCSPISGHKSVSWYQQVLGQGPQFIFQYYEKEERGRGNFPDRFSARQFPNYSSELNVNALLLGDSALYLCASSLAGENFYEQYFGPGTRLTVT.

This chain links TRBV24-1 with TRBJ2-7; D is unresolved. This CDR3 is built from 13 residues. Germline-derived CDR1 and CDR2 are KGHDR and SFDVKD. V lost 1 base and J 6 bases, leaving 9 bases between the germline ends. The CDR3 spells CATSDFKGREQYF. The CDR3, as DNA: TGTGCCACCAGTGATTTTAAAGGGCGCGAGCAGTACTTC.

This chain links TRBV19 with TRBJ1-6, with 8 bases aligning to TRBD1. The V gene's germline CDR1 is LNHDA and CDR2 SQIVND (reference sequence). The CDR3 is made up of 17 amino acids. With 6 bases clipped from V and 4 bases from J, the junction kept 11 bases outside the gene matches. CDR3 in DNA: TGTGCCAGTAGCCACCGGCCAACAGGGGGTTATAATTCACCCCTCCACTTT. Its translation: CASSHRPTGGYNSPLHF.

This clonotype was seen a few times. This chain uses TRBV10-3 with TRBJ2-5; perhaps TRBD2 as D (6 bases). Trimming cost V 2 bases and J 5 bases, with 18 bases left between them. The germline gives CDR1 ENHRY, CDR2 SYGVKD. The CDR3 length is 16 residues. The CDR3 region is CAISEPQAGGRETQYF. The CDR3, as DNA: TGTGCCATCAGTGAGCCCCAAGCCGGGGGAAGGGAGACCCAGTACTTC.

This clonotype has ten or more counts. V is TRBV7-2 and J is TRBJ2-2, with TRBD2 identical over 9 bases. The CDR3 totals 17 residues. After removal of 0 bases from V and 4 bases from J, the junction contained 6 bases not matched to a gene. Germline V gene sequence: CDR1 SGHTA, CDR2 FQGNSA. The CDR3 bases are TGTGCCAGCAGCTTAGCGCGGGGGGGAAGTGCCACCGGGGAGCTGTTTTTT. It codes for CASSLARGGSATGELFF.

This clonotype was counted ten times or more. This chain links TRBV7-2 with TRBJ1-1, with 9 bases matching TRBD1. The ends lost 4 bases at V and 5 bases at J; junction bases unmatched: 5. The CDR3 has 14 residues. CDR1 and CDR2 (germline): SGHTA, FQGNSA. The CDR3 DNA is TGTGCCAGCAGCTATAGACAGGGGGGGACTGAAGCTTTCTTT. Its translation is CASSYRQGGTEAFF.

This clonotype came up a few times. CDR3 bases: TGTGCCAGCAGTTTATCCGGGGGTCTAGGCGGCTACACCTTC. Amino acid sequence: CASSLSGGLGGYTF. V usage is TRBV27 and J usage is TRBJ1-2, with D perhaps TRBD1 (5 bases). Germline CDR1 MNHEY, CDR2 SMNVEV (reference sequence). The CDR3 is 14 residues long. The germline V and J ends were trimmed by 0 bases and 8 bases, with 13 bases remaining between them.

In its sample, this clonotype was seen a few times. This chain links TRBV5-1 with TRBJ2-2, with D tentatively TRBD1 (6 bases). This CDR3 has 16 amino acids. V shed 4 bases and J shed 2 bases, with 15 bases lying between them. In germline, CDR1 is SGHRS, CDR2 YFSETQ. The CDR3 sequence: CASSPTGPPNTGELFF. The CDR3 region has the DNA TGCGCCAGCAGCCCAACAGGGCCCCCTAACACCGGGGAGCTGTTTTTT.